One and the same sample provided the 19 T cell receptor beta chains below, sequenced in a study of blood T cell repertoires in COVID-19. Profiling relied on immunoSEQ multiplex PCR, and the TCRdb table lists in-frame clones only, not all of them. The data show about 160,000 clones, about 85% seen once. Sequencing used peripheral blood. These receptors originate from a man older than 75 with COVID-19, enrolled during active disease.

The rearrangement links TRBV18 to TRBJ1-6; D possibly corresponds to TRBD1 (5 bases). This CDR3 is built from 14 residues. V dropped 8 bases and J dropped 8 bases, with 16 bases sitting between them. Germline CDR1 is KGHSH and CDR2 is LQKENI. The CDR3 nucleotides are TGTGCCAGCGGGGAGGGGCGCTGGGATTCACCCCTCCACTTT. Its protein is CASGEGRWDSPLHF.

The count of this clone is one. The CDR3 spells CASSPDSQRETQYF. The CDR3 coding sequence is TGTGCCAGCAGCCCGGACAGCCAGCGGGAGACCCAGTACTTC. The rearrangement links TRBV5-5 to TRBJ2-5; possibly TRBD1 for D (6 bases). Trimming took 4 bases from V and 5 from J, leaving 15 bases between them. Per the germline V gene, CDR1 is SGHKS and CDR2 is YYEKEE (reference sequence). This CDR3 has 14 residues.

The chain links TRBV15 to TRBJ2-5; 8 bases are shared with TRBD2. The ends lost 5 bases at V and 2 bases at J; junction bases unmatched: 7. Germline CDR1 is LNHNV and CDR2 is YYDKDF (reference sequence). The CDR3 is made up of 15 amino acids. Here the CDR3 DNA reads TGTGCCACCAGCGCCGAAATAGCGGGGCAAGAGACCCAGTACTTC. Translated, it gives CATSAEIAGQETQYF.

V usage is TRBV3-1 (or the pseudogene TRBV3-2) and J usage is TRBJ1-2, with TRBD1 matching over 11 bases. Germline trimming cut 4 bases from V and 6 bases from J; bases unmatched to any gene: 7. Germline assignment: CDR1 LGHDT and CDR2 YNNKEL (reference sequence). This CDR3 has 15 amino acids. CDR3 protein: CASSPGQGALNGYTF. As DNA, the CDR3 is TGTGCCAGCAGCCCTGGACAGGGGGCTTTGAATGGCTACACCTTC.

In DNA, the CDR3 is TGTGCCAGCAGTGAGGACAGGGCGAACACTGAAGCTTTCTTT. It specifies CASSEDRANTEAFF. V and J are TRBV2 and TRBJ1-1, with 8 bases identical to TRBD1. The CDR3 sequence is 14 residues long. The germline gives CDR1 SNHLY, CDR2 FYNNEI. The J segment lost 1 base and the V segment lost 3 bases, leaving 1 base of the junction unmatched. Drawing the rest from reference TRBV2 and TRBJ1-1, the complete variable domain is EPEVTQTPSHQVTQMGQEVILRCVPISNHLYFYWYRQILGQKVEFLVSFYNNEISEKSEIFDDQFSVERPDGSNFTLKIRSTKLEDSAMYFCASSEDRANTEAFFGQGTRLTVV.

The V and J genes are TRBV3-1 (or the pseudogene TRBV3-2) and TRBJ1-2; D is unresolved. Germline values: CDR1 LGHDT, CDR2 YNNKEL (reference sequence). CDR3 length equals 13 residues. The V end was cut by 2 bases, the J end by 8 bases, with 12 bases between. CDR3 sequence (DNA): TGTGCCAGCAGCCAACCCGATCGGCGGGGCTACACCTTC. This translates into CASSQPDRRGYTF.

V is TRBV6-5 and J is TRBJ2-6; TRBD1 matches 8 bases. V shed 4 bases and J 4 bases; nucleotides not matched to a gene: 3. The CDR3 runs to 15 residues. Germline V CDR1 and CDR2: MNHEY, SVGAGI. The CDR3 DNA follows: TGTGCCAGCAGTTCCCAGGGGGCCGGGGCCAACGTCCTGACTTTC. Protein: CASSSQGAGANVLTF.

V gene TRBV18 combines with J gene TRBJ1-1, with TRBD1 matching over 8 bases. The CDR3 is 16 residues long. V lost 1 base to trimming and J lost 1 base; unmatched junction nucleotides: 5. Germline V gives CDR1 KGHSH, CDR2 LQKENI. The CDR3 coding sequence is TGTGCCAGCTCACCACGCTTGGACAGGGCGAACACTGAAGCTTTCTTT. This gives the protein CASSPRLDRANTEAFF.

V and J are TRBV20-1 and TRBJ1-2; 7 positions match TRBD1. CDR3 length: 16 amino acids. From germline, CDR1 is DFQATT and CDR2 SNEGSKA (reference sequence). After removal of 3 bases from V and 7 bases from J, the junction contained 17 bases not matched to a gene. The CDR3 coding sequence is TGCAGTGCTAGTCCCACCCCCCCATGGCAGGGGGGTGGCTACACCTTC. Translating it yields CSASPTPPWQGGGYTF.

The chain uses TRBV7-9 and TRBJ1-2; no reliable D call. This CDR3 region has 13 residues. V lost 1 base, J lost 6 bases, and 9 bases lay in between. Germline CDR1 SEHNR, CDR2 FQNEAQ (reference sequence). CDR3 sequence (DNA): TGTGCCAGCAGCTTAGTAGGCCAGGATGGCTACACCTTC. Translated: CASSLVGQDGYTF.

The chain has TRBV7-9 and TRBJ2-5, with TRBD1 identical over 7 bases. V gave up 2 bases and J gave up 4 bases; unmatched junction bases: 7. The CDR3 runs to 15 residues. Looked up from germline, CDR1 is SEHNR and CDR2 is FQNEAQ (reference sequence). The CDR3 reads CASSLSPGQRETQYF. CDR3 nucleotides: TGTGCCAGCAGCTTATCCCCGGGACAGAGAGAGACCCAGTACTTC.

This clone has a handful of counts. This chain joins TRBV6-5 and TRBJ1-6; weak D call: TRBD1 (6 bases). From germline, CDR1 is MNHEY and CDR2 SVGAGI. V lost 6 bases, J lost 7 bases, and 13 bases lay in between. This CDR3 has 14 residues. CDR3 DNA: TGTGCCAGCAGCACTACAGGGATAAATTCACCCCTCCACTTT. Its protein product is CASSTTGINSPLHF.

The CDR3 spells CASGTGTNYGYTF. The CDR3 bases are TGTGCCAGTGGGACAGGAACTAACTATGGCTACACCTTC. The chain is built from TRBV11-3 and TRBJ1-2; 8 bases are a match to TRBD1. The CDR3 runs 13 residues. V trimming: 9 bases; J trimming: 0 bases; junction bases outside the gene matches: 3. Germline lookup yields CDR1 SGHNT and CDR2 YENEEA.

The rearrangement uses TRBV19 and TRBJ2-3; D possibly corresponds to TRBD1 (6 bases). This CDR3 is built from 13 residues. V was shortened by 5 bases and J by 3 bases, with 9 bases between the two germline ends. CDR1 is LNHDA, CDR2 SQIVND, per germline (reference sequence). The CDR3 DNA reads as TGTGCCAGTAGTCAGGGGATGACAGATACGCAGTATTTT. Amino acids: CASSQGMTDTQYF.

This clone was seen only a few times. J is TRBJ1-2 and V is TRBV6-5; the match to TRBD1 covers 7 bases. This CDR3 spans 13 amino acids. With V trimmed by 6 bases and J by 6 bases, 7 bases remained unmatched. The germline gives CDR1 MNHEY, CDR2 SVGAGI. CDR3 sequence: CASRLMTGNGYTF. The CDR3 nucleotides read TGTGCCAGCAGACTAATGACAGGGAATGGCTACACCTTC.

Concerning this clone: Other DNA sequences of this sample code for an identical CDR3. This chain uses TRBV2 with TRBJ1-2; possible D gene TRBD1, 5 bases. This CDR3 is built from 15 residues. Germline lookup yields CDR1 SNHLY and CDR2 FYNNEI. V was shortened by 0 bases and J by 0 bases, with 8 bases between the two germline ends. The CDR3 sequence: CASSEADRANYGYTF. The DNA for the CDR3 is TGTGCCAGCAGTGAAGCAGACAGAGCTAACTATGGCTACACCTTC.

The V call is TRBV11-2, the J call TRBJ2-5; D call uncertain. The germline CDR1 and CDR2 sequences are SGHAT and FQNNGV. Between the trimmed V and J ends, which lost 5 bases and 5 bases, there was a span of 12 bases. This CDR3 has 13 residues. The CDR3 region is CASSNSRAETQYF. The CDR3 DNA sequence: TGTGCCAGCAGCAATTCGAGAGCGGAGACCCAGTACTTC.

The rearrangement links TRBV2 to TRBJ1-6; D is possibly TRBD1 (5 bases). This CDR3 has 18 residues. Germline lookup yields CDR1 SNHLY and CDR2 FYNNEI. Trimming removed 2 bases at V and 7 bases at J, with 21 bases between. CDR3: CASSESDLFAGSNSPLHF. CDR3 nucleotide sequence: TGTGCCAGCAGTGAATCTGATCTCTTTGCAGGGTCAAATTCACCCCTCCACTTT.

V is TRBV2 and J is TRBJ2-5; D gene ambiguous. Germline CDR1 and CDR2: SNHLY and FYNNEI. This CDR3 is 12 amino acids long. V was clipped by 6 bases and J by 5 bases, with 10 bases between them. DNA of the CDR3: TGTGCCAGCAGATTCATCGGGGAGACCCAGTACTTC. Its translation is CASRFIGETQYF. Combining the CDR3 with reference TRBV2 and TRBJ2-5 gives the whole variable domain EPEVTQTPSHQVTQMGQEVILRCVPISNHLYFYWYRQILGQKVEFLVSFYNNEISEKSEIFDDQFSVERPDGSNFTLKIRSTKLEDSAMYFCASRFIGETQYFGPGTRLLVL.